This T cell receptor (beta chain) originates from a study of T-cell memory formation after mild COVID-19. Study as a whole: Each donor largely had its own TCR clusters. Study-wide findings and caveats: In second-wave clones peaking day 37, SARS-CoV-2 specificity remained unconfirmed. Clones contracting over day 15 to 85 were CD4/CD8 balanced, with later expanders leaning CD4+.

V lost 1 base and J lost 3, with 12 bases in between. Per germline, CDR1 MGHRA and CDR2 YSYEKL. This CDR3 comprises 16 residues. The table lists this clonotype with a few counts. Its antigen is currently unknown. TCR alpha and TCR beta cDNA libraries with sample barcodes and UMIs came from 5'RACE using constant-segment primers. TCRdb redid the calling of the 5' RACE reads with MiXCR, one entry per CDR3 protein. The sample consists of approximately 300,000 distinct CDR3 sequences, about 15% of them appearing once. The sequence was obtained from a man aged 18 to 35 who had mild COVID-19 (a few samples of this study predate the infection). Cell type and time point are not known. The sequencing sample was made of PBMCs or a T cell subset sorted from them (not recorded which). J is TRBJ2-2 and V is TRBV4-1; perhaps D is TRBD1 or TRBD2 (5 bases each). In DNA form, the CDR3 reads TGCGCCAGCAGCCAAGTCCGGGACCATTACACCGGGGAGCTGTTTTTT. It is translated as CASSQVRDHYTGELFF.